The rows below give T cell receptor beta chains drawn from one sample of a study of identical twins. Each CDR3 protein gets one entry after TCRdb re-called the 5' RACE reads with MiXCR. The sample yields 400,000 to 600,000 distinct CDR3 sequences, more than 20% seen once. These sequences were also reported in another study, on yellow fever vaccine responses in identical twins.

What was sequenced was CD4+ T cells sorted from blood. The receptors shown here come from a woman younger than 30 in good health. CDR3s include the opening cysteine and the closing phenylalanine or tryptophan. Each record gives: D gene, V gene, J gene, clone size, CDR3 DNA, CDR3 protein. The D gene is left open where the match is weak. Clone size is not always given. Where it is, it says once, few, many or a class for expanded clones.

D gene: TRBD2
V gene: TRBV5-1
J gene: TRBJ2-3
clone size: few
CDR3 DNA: TGCGCCAGCAGCCCGGGGCGGGGGAGCACAGATACGCAGTATTTT
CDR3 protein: CASSPGRGSTDTQYF

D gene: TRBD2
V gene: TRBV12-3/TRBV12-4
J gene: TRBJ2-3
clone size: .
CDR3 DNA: TGTGCCAGCACCGTCACGGGGGGGGGCGTCGCAGATACGCAGTATTTT
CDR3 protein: CASTVTGGGVADTQYF

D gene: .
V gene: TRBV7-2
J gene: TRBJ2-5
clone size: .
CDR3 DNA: TGTGCCAGCAGCTTAGCGGCAGGGGCAATCCAAGAGACCCAGTACTTC
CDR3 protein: CASSLAAGAIQETQYF

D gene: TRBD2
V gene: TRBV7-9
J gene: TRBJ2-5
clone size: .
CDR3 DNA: TGTGCCAGCACGAGGGGCGGGAGTTGGCAAGAGACCCAGTACTTC
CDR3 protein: CASTRGGSWQETQYF

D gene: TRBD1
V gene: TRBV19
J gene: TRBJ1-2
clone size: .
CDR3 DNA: TGTGCCAGTAGTTCTCGGACAGGGATTATGGATGGCTACACCTTC
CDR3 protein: CASSSRTGIMDGYTF

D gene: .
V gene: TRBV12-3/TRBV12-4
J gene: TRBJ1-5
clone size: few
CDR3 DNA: TGTGCCAGCAGTTTCGCAGGGGCAGGGTTGCAGCCCCAGCATTTT
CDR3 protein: CASSFAGAGLQPQHF

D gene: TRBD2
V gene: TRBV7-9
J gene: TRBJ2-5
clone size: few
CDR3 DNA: TGTGCCACTAGCGGACAAGAGACCCAGTACTTC
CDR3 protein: CATSGQETQYF

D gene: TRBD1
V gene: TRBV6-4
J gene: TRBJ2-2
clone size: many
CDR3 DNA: TGTGCCAGCATCCTTAATCCGGGACAGGGATTGTCCTTTAGCGGAGGGAGGGCCGGGGAGCTGTTTTTT
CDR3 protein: CASILNPGQGLSFSGGRAGELFF

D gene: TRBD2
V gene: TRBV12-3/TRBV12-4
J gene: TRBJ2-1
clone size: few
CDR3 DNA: TGTGCCAGCACCTTACTAGCGGGAGGCCGCAATGAGCAGTTCTTC
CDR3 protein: CASTLLAGGRNEQFF

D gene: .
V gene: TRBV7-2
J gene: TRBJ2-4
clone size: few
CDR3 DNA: TGTGCCAGCAGCTTAGCTCCGGGTCTCTTATCCAAAAACATTCAGTACTTC
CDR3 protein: CASSLAPGLLSKNIQYF

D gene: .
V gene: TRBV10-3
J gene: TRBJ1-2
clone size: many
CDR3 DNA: TGTGCCATCAGGAAGGACAATCAACTTAACTATGGCTACACCTTC
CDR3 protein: CAIRKDNQLNYGYTF

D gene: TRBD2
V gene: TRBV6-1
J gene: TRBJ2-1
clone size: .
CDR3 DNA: TGTGCCAGCAGTATCGGGACTAGCGAGTACAATGAGCAGTTCTTC
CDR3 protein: CASSIGTSEYNEQFF

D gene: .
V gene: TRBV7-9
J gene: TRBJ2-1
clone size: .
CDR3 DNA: TGTGCCAGCAGCTTAGCGCAGATTGGAAATGAGCAGTTCTTC
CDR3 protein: CASSLAQIGNEQFF

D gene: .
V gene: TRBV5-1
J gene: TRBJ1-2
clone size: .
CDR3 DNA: TGCGCCAGCAGCTTGGAAGGGTCGGATGGCTACACCTTC
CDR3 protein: CASSLEGSDGYTF

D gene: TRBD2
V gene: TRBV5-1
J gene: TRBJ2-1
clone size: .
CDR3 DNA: TGCGCCAGCAGCTTACCCGATGCTTTTAGCGGGAGAAGGTACAATGAGCAGTTCTTC
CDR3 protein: CASSLPDAFSGRRYNEQFF

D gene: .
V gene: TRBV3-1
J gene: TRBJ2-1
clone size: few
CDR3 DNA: TGTGCCAGCAGCCAAGATGAAGGCACTGAGCAGTTCTTC
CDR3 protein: CASSQDEGTEQFF

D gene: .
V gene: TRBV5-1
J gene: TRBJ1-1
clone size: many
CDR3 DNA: TGCGCCAGCAGCTTAGGACGGGCCACTGAAGCTTTCTTT
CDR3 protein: CASSLGRATEAFF

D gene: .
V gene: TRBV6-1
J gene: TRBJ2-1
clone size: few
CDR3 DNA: TGTGCCAGCAGGTTTTACAATGAGCAGTTCTTC
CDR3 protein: CASRFYNEQFF

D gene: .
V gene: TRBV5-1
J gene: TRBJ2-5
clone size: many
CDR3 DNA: TGCGCCAGCAGCTTGACAGATCCAGAGACCCAGTACTTC
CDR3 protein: CASSLTDPETQYF

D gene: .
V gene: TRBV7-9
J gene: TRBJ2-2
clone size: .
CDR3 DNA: TGTGCCAGCAGCCTTCCGACTGGGGTGAGCGGGGAGCTGTTTTTT
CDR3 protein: CASSLPTGVSGELFF

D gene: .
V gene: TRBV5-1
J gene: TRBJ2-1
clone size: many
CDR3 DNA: TGCGCCAGCAGCTTGCCAGTCCCACTCAATGAGCAGTTCTTC
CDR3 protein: CASSLPVPLNEQFF

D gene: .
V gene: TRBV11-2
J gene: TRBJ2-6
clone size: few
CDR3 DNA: TGTGCCAGCAGCTGGGGTGTGGGTGGGGCCAACGTCCTGACTTTC
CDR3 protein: CASSWGVGGANVLTF

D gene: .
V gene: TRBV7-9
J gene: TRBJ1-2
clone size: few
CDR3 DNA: TGTGCCACCGTCAAAAGCCCCTATGGCTACACCTTC
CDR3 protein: CATVKSPYGYTF

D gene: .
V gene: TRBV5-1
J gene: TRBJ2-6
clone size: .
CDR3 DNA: TGCGCCAGCAGCGACACTAGCCTCTCTGGGGCCAACGTCCTGACTTTC
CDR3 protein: CASSDTSLSGANVLTF

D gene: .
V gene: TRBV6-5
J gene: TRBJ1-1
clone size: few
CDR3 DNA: TGTGCCAGCAGTTCTCCCTACTCCAGCGGGGACACTGAAGCTTTCTTT
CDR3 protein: CASSSPYSSGDTEAFF

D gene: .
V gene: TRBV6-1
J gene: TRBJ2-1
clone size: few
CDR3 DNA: TGTGCCAGCAGTGAAATACGGGACTCTGAGCAGTTCTTC
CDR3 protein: CASSEIRDSEQFF

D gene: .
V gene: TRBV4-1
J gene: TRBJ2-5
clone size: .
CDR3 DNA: TGCGCCAGCAGTTCAGGGTTTGAGACCCAGTACTTC
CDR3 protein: CASSSGFETQYF

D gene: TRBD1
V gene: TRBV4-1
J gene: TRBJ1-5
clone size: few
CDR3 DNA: TGCGCCAGCAGCCAAGAGGGACAGGTAGATCAGCCCCAGCATTTT
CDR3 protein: CASSQEGQVDQPQHF

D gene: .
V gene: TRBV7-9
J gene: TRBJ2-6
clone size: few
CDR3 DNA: TGTGCCAGCAGCTCGGTACACTCTGGGGCCAACGTCCTGACTTTC
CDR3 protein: CASSSVHSGANVLTF

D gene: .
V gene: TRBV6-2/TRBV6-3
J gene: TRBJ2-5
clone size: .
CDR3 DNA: TGTGCCAGCACCTACGGAGCGGTGTACCAAGAGACCCAGTACTTC
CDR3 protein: CASTYGAVYQETQYF

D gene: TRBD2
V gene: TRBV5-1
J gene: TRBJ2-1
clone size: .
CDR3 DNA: TGCGCCAGCAGCTTGGACCCTAGCGGGAACTACAATGAGCAGTTCTTC
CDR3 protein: CASSLDPSGNYNEQFF

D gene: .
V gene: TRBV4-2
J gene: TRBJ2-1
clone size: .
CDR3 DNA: TGTGCCAGCAGCCAAGACCCGTCGGGGAGCTCCTACAATGAGCAGTTCTTC
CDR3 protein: CASSQDPSGSSYNEQFF

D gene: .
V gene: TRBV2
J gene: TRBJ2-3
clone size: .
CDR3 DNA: TGTGCCAGCAGTGGGGCCGCGGGCCGCGGCACAGATACGCAGTATTTT
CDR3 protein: CASSGAAGRGTDTQYF

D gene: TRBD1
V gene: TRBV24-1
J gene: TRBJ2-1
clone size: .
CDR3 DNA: TGTGCCAACGGCCGGGACAGGGATTCCTACAATGAGCAGTTCTTC
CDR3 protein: CANGRDRDSYNEQFF

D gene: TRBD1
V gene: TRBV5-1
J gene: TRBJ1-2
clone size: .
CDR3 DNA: TGCGCCAGCAGCCCGGGACAGGCGACGACTAACTATGGCTACACCTTC
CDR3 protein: CASSPGQATTNYGYTF

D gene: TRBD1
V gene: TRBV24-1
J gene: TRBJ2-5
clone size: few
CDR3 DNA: TGTGCCACCAGTGAAAGCCGACAGGGGGGCCGGAGAGAGACCCAGTACTTC
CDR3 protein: CATSESRQGGRRETQYF

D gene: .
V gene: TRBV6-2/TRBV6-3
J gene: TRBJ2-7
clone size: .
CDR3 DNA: TGTGCCAGCAGGAGCAGGATTAGCTCCTACGAGCAGTACTTC
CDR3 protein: CASRSRISSYEQYF

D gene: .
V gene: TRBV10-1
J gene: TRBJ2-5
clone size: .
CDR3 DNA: TGCGCCAGCAGTGAAACTCTGAGGGAGACCCAGTACTTC
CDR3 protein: CASSETLRETQYF

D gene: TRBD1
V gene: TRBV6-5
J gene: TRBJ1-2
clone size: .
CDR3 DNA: TGTGCCAGCAGTTACTCTAACCCCAGGGGGTTTAACTATGGCTACACCTTC
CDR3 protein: CASSYSNPRGFNYGYTF

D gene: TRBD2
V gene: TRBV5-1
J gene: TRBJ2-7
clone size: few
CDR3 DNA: TGCGCCAGCAGCACGGGACTAGCGGGACCCCAGGGAACCTACGAGCAGTACTTC
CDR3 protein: CASSTGLAGPQGTYEQYF

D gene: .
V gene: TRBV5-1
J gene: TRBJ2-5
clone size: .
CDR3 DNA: TGCGCCAGCAGCCTGACTATCACCAAAGAGACCCAGTACTTC
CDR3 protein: CASSLTITKETQYF

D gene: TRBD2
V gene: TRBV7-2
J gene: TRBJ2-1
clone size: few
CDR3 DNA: TGTGCCAGCAGCACCGGACTAGCGGGGGCCAATGAGCAGTTCTTC
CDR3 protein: CASSTGLAGANEQFF

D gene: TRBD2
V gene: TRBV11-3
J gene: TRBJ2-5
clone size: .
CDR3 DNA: TGTGCCAGCAGCTTTGGGCGTCTAGCGGGCCAAGAGACCCAGTACTTC
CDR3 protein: CASSFGRLAGQETQYF

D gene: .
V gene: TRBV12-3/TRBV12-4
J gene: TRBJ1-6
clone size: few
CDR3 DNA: TGTGCCAGCACCCCAGGGTATTCACCCCTCCACTTT
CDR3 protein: CASTPGYSPLHF

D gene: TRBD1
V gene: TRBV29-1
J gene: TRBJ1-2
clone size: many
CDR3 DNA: TGCAGCGTCAACAGGGACAGTACTAACTATGGCTACACCTTC
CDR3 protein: CSVNRDSTNYGYTF

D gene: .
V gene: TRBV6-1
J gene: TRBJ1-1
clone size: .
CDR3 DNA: TGTGCCAGTCTTCGGGGGCAGGGCACTGAAGCTTTCTTT
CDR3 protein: CASLRGQGTEAFF

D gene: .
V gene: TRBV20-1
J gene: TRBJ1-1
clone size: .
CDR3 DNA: TGCAGTGCTACCCAACCGGGGACTGAAGCTTTCTTT
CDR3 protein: CSATQPGTEAFF

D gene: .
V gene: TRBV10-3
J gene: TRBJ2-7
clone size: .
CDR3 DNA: TGTGCCATCAGTGCGGCGTACGAGCAGTACTTC
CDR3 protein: CAISAAYEQYF

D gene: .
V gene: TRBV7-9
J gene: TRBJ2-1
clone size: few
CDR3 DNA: TGTGCCAGCAGCTCAGGGGGGTTGGTAGCGGGGTACAATGAGCAGTTCTTC
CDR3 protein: CASSSGGLVAGYNEQFF

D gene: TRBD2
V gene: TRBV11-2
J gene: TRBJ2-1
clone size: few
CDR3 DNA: TGTGCCAGCAGCCTAAGGGGACTAGCGGGGACGAATGAGCAGTTCTTC
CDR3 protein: CASSLRGLAGTNEQFF

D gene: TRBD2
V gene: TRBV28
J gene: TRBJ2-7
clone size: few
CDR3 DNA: TGTGCCAGCAGTTCCGGGACTATCACGATCTCCTACGAGCAGTACTTC
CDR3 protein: CASSSGTITISYEQYF

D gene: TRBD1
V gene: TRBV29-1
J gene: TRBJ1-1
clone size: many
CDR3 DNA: TGCAGCGTTGGGACAGGGGTCGCTGAAGCTTTCTTT
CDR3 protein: CSVGTGVAEAFF

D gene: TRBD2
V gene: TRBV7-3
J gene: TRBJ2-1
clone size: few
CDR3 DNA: TGTGCCAGCAGCCCGCTAGGGGCCGGGACTAGCGGGAGCTCCTACAATGAGCAGTTCTTC
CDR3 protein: CASSPLGAGTSGSSYNEQFF

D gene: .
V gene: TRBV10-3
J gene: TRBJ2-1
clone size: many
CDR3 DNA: TGTGCCATCGGAATAGGGAATGAGCAGTTCTTC
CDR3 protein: CAIGIGNEQFF

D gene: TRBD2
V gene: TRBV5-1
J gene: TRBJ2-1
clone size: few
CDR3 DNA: TGCGCCAGCAGCTTGACCCTAGCGGGGGTTAATGAGCAGTTCTTC
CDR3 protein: CASSLTLAGVNEQFF

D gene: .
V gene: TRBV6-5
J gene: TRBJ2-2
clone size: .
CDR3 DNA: TGTGCCAGCAGTTACATGGCTAGCTTGATGCAGAAGCTGTTTTTT
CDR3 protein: CASSYMASLMQKLFF